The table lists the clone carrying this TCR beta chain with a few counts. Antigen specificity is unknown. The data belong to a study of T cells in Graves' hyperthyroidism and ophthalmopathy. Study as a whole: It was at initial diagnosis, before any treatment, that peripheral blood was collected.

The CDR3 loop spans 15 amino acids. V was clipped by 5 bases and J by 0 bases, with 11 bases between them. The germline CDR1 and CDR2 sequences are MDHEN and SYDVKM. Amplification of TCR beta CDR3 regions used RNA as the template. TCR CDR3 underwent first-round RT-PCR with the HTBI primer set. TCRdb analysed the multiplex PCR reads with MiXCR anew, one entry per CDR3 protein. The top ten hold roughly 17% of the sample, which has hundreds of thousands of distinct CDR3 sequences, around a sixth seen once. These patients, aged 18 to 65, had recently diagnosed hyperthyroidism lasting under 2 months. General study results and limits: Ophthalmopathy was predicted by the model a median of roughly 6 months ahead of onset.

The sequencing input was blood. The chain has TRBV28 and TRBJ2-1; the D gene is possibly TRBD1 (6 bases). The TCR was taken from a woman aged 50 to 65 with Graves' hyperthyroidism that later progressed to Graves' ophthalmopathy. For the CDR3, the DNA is TGTGCCAGCAGTGCACAGGGTTACTCCTACAATGAGCAGTTCTTC. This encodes CASSAQGYSYNEQFF.